One sample yielded the 17 T cell receptor beta chains listed below, sequenced in a study of shared clonotypes between healthy human individuals. Profiling relied on immunoSEQ multiplex PCR, and the TCRdb table lists in-frame clones only, not all of them. This table holds more than 1.2 million clones, approximately 98.5% found once. The sample was naive CD4+ T cells sorted from blood. The subset here: CD45RA+ positively selected. These receptors all stem from a man aged 25 to 45 in good health.

The chain combines TRBV11-2 with TRBJ2-7; TRBD1 matches at 9 bases. This CDR3 spans 12 amino acids. Trimming took 5 bases from V and 6 from J; bases not matched to a gene: 2. Looked up from germline, CDR1 is SGHAT and CDR2 is FQNNGV. DNA for the CDR3: TGTGCCAGCAGCCGGACAGGGGTCGAGCAGTACTTC. Protein: CASSRTGVEQYF.

The V and J genes are TRBV29-1 and TRBJ2-7, with 10 positions matching TRBD1. Unmatched junction bases numbered 3, after V lost 1 base and J lost 3 bases. Per germline, CDR1 SQVTM and CDR2 ANQGSEA. The CDR3 sequence is 14 residues long. CDR3 coding DNA: TGCAGCGTTGAAGGGGACAGGGGTCTCTACGAGCAGTACTTC. This codes for CSVEGDRGLYEQYF.

V is TRBV11-2 and J is TRBJ1-3, with TRBD1 as a possible D gene (5 bases). The CDR3 is 15 amino acids. V lost 5 bases to trimming and J lost 0 bases, with 11 bases between them. Germline V gene lookup returns CDR1 SGHAT and CDR2 FQNNGV. CDR3 DNA: TGTGCCAGCAGCAGACAGAGTAGCTCTGGAAACACCATATATTTT. Its protein is CASSRQSSSGNTIYF.

This clone was recorded once. The chain employs TRBV28 and TRBJ1-2, with a possible D match to TRBD1 (6 bases). The CDR3 totals 15 residues. The V gene's germline CDR1 is MDHEN and CDR2 SYDVKM. Trimming stripped 3 bases from V and 0 bases from J, with 11 bases between. The CDR3 sequence: CASSLDRITNYGYTF. For the CDR3, the DNA is TGTGCCAGCAGTTTGGACAGAATTACTAACTATGGCTACACCTTC.

This clone has just one count. This chain links TRBV19 with TRBJ1-4; no clear D gene. Trimming shortened V by 5 bases and J by 0 bases, and 10 bases separated the two germline ends. This CDR3 spans 15 amino acids. The germline V gene encodes CDR1 LNHDA and CDR2 SQIVND (reference sequence). The CDR3 reads CASSRVGATNEKLFF. The CDR3 DNA reads TGTGCCAGTAGTCGAGTTGGGGCAACTAATGAAAAACTGTTTTTT.

The chain uses TRBV5-1 and TRBJ2-2; 9 bases line up with TRBD2. Germline values: CDR1 SGHRS, CDR2 YFSETQ. Germline trimming cut 4 bases from V and 5 bases from J; bases unmatched to any gene: 12. The CDR3 contains 17 residues. This CDR3 is CASSPGVSGRRTGELFF. CDR3 DNA: TGCGCCAGCAGCCCGGGTGTTAGCGGGAGACGTACCGGGGAGCTGTTTTTT.

The chain uses TRBV5-1 and TRBJ1-1; TRBD1 matches at 8 bases. This CDR3 contains 15 residues. Losses at the gene ends were 1 base for V and 4 bases for J; bases not matched to a gene: 6. The germline CDR1 and CDR2 sequences are SGHRS and YFSETQ. CDR3 nucleotides: TGCGCCAGCAGCTTGCGACAGGGGCTGAGCACTGAAGCTTTCTTT. Its translation: CASSLRQGLSTEAFF. Full variable domain (remainder filled in from reference TRBV5-1 and TRBJ1-1): KAGVTQTPRYLIKTRGQQVTLSCSPISGHRSVSWYQQTPGQGLQFLFEYFSETQRNKGNFPGRFSGRQFSNSRSEMNVSTLELGDSALYLCASSLRQGLSTEAFFGQGTRLTVV.

In regard to this clone: Additional DNA sequences in this sample encode the identical CDR3. The genes are TRBV11-2 and TRBJ2-7, with TRBD2 matching 8 bases. Germline CDR1 and CDR2: SGHAT and FQNNGV. This CDR3 spans 15 amino acids. With V trimmed by 5 bases and J by 0 bases, 6 bases remained unmatched. In DNA form, the CDR3 reads TGTGCCAGCAGCCCCACTAGCGGTAGCTCCTACGAGCAGTACTTC. Its protein product is CASSPTSGSSYEQYF.

The genes are TRBV7-9 and TRBJ2-6, with TRBD2 matching 8 bases. This CDR3 comprises 18 residues. Unmatched junction bases numbered 8, after V lost 4 bases and J lost 0 bases. Germline CDR1 reads SEHNR; CDR2 reads FQNEAQ (reference sequence). Here the CDR3 DNA reads TGTGCCAGCAGCTCTCGCCCGGGGGGGCCCTCTGGGGCCAACGTCCTGACTTTC. Translating gives CASSSRPGGPSGANVLTF.

This clone was detected once. CDR3 coding DNA: TGTGCCACCAGCAGAGAATTAGCGGGGGGGACAGATACGCAGTATTTT. The encoded protein is CATSRELAGGTDTQYF. The rearrangement uses TRBV15 and TRBJ2-3; 11 bases align to TRBD2. The CDR3 covers 16 residues. Trimming took 0 bases from V and 3 from J; bases not matched to a gene: 2. Germline CDR1 and CDR2: LNHNV and YYDKDF (reference sequence).

The V gene is TRBV9, the J gene TRBJ2-1; the match to TRBD2 covers 11 bases. The CDR3 runs 15 residues. The V segment lost 3 bases and the J segment 7 bases; nucleotides outside the gene matches: 6. The germline gives CDR1 SGDLS, CDR2 YYNGEE. The CDR3 DNA is TGTGCCAGCAGCGCCCTAGCGGGAGGTCTGAATGAGCAGTTCTTC. Its translation is CASSALAGGLNEQFF.

The chain recombines TRBV7-8 with TRBJ1-2; no clear D. The germline CDR1 and CDR2 sequences are SGHVS and FQNEAQ. The CDR3 totals 15 residues. Between the trimmed V and J ends, which lost 0 bases and 0 bases, there was a span of 8 bases. The CDR3 reads CASSLAAIANYGYTF. CDR3 in DNA: TGTGCCAGCAGCTTAGCAGCAATAGCTAACTATGGCTACACCTTC.

The chain carries TRBV6-1 and TRBJ2-7, with 10 bases lining up with TRBD1. V was clipped by 4 bases and J by 5 bases; unmatched bases: 8. Germline V CDR1 and CDR2: MNHNS, SASEGT. The CDR3 extends over 15 amino acids. The CDR3 coding sequence is TGTGCCAGCAGTGCCCAGTGGACAGGGGGGGACGAGCAGTACTTC. Protein: CASSAQWTGGDEQYF.

The V call is TRBV5-4, the J call TRBJ1-2, with D maybe TRBD1 (5 bases). The CDR3 has 15 amino acids. The germline gives CDR1 SGHNT, CDR2 YYREEE (reference sequence). V was trimmed by 2 bases and J by 3 bases, leaving 14 bases between them. The CDR3 DNA is TGTGCCAGCAGCTTAGAGGGGCGCTTAGACTATGGCTACACCTTC. This gives the protein CASSLEGRLDYGYTF.

The V gene is TRBV9, the J gene TRBJ2-7; D call uncertain. V lost 0 bases and J lost 1, with 14 bases in between. The CDR3 is made up of 16 amino acids. Looked up from germline, CDR1 is SGDLS and CDR2 is YYNGEE. The CDR3 spells CASSVDIQAPSYEQYF. CDR3 DNA: TGTGCCAGCAGCGTAGATATTCAAGCGCCTTCCTACGAGCAGTACTTC.

The rearrangement uses TRBV21-1 and TRBJ2-3; TRBD1, the table's D call, lacks a check against the DNA. TRBV21-1 corresponds to a pseudogene. CDR3 length: 17 amino acids. The CDR3 DNA reads as TGTGCCAGCAGCAAACAGAGGACAGCCCCTAGCACAGATACGCAGTATTTT. Its translation: CASSKQRTAPSTDTQYF.

The CDR3 loop is CASSWETANTGELFF. The CDR3 DNA follows: TGTGCCAGCAGTTGGGAGACAGCCAACACCGGGGAGCTGTTTTTT. The V call is TRBV6-5, the J call TRBJ2-2, with D perhaps matching TRBD1 or TRBD2 (5 bases each). The ends were cut back, 4 bases at V and 2 bases at J, with 11 bases in the middle. The CDR3 contains 15 residues. Germline values: CDR1 MNHEY, CDR2 SVGAGI.